The 11 T cell receptor beta chains reported below all come from one sample, sequenced in a study of T cells expressing NK-cell markers. With the 5' RACE reads reprocessed, TCRdb shows one record per CDR3 protein and no DNA. This sample's table reports more than 90,000 distinct CDR3 sequences. The sequenced sample consisted of blood T cells: a sorted CD56 or NKG2C T cell subset, CD4+ or CD8+ T cells, or bulk PBMC T cells (not recorded which). The receptors come from a woman aged 18-69 years in good health.

J is TRBJ2-1 and V is TRBV29-1; TCRdb proposes TRBD1, but this gene call is untestable without DNA. The CDR3 contains 22 residues. Germline V gene lookup returns CDR1 SQVTM and CDR2 ANQGSEA. CDR3 residues: CSVEDGRLGTEDLAGPYNEQFF.

The rearrangement links TRBV20-1 to TRBJ2-3. This CDR3 spans 14 amino acids. Germline V gives CDR1 DFQATT, CDR2 SNEGSKA (reference sequence). CDR3 region: CSARVQDSTDTQYF.

The chain links TRBV6-2 or TRBV6-3 to TRBJ1-2. This CDR3 contains 13 residues. Germline-derived CDR1 and CDR2 are MNHEY and SVGEGT. The CDR3 loop reads CASEPVSDYGYTF.

This chain connects TRBV27 to TRBJ1-2. Germline CDR1 MNHEY, CDR2 SMNVEV (reference sequence). This CDR3 has 15 amino acids. The CDR3 loop is CASSLRPDSAYGYTF.

The CDR3 loop is CASTPWTGGPNSQETQYF. The chain joins TRBV6-2 or TRBV6-3 to TRBJ2-5; the D call from TCRdb, TRBD1, cannot be confirmed without DNA. The CDR3 covers 18 residues. The germline CDR1 and CDR2 sequences are MNHEY and SVGEGT.

V and J are TRBV20-1 and TRBJ2-7; absent DNA, TCRdb's TRBD2 call cannot be checked. The germline gives CDR1 DFQATT, CDR2 SNEGSKA (reference sequence). CDR3 length: 15 residues. CDR3: CSARDPLTGGYEQYF.

V usage is TRBV12-3 or TRBV12-4 and J usage is TRBJ2-7; TCRdb's D call of TRBD1 is untestable without DNA. The CDR3 has 12 residues. CDR3 amino acids: CASSLTGGEQYF.

The chain uses TRBV7-8 and TRBJ2-1. Germline CDR1 is SGHVS and CDR2 is FQNEAQ. The CDR3 is 16 residues long. CDR3 in amino acids: CASSLQLGSSYNEQFF.

The chain is built from TRBV9 and TRBJ2-1; TCRdb designates TRBD1, a call that cannot be tested without DNA. The CDR3 is 15 residues long. Germline loops: CDR1 SGDLS, CDR2 YYNGEE. The CDR3 here is CASSVWGGPYNEQFF.

The chain recombines TRBV9 with TRBJ2-6; as DNA is missing, the TRBD1 call by TCRdb cannot be tested. The CDR3 is made up of 18 amino acids. CDR1 is SGDLS and CDR2 is YYNGEE in the germline V gene. The CDR3 here is CASSETRDRGMMTNVLTF.

This chain connects TRBV7-2 to TRBJ2-2. The germline CDR1 and CDR2 sequences are SGHTA and FQGNSA. The CDR3 has 12 residues. CDR3 amino acids: CASSARAGELYF.